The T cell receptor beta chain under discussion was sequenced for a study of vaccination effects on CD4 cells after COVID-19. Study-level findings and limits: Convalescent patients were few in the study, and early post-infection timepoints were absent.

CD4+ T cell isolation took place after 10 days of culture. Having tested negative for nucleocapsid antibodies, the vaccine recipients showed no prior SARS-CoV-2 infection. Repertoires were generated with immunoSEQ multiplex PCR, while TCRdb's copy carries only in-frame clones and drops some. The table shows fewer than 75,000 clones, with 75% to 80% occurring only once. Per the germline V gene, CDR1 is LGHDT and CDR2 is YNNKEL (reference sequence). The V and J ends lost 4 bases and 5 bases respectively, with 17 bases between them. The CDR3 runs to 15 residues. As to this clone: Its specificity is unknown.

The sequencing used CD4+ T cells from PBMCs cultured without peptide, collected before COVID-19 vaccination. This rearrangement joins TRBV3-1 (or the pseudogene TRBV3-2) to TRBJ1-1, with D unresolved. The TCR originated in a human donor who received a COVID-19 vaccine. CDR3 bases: TGTGCCAGCAGCCCGACCCAGGACGGGGAGACTGAAGCTTTCTTT. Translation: CASSPTQDGETEAFF.